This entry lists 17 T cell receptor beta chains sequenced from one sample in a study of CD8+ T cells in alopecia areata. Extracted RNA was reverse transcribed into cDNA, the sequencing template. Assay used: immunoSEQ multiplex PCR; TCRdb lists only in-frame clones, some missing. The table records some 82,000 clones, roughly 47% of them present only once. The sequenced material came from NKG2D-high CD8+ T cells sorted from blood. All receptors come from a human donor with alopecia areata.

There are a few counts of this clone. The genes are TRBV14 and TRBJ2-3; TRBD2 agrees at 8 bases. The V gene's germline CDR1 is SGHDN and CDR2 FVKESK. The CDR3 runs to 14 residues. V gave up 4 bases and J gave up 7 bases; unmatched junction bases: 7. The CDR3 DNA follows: TGTGCCAGCAGCCTTAGCGGGGAAGACTATACGCAGTATTTT. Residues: CASSLSGEDYTQYF. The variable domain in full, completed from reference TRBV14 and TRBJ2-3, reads EAGVTQFPSHSVIEKGQTVTLRCDPISGHDNLYWYRRVMGKEIKFLLHFVKESKQDESGMPNNRFLAERTGGTYSTLKVQPAELEDSGVYFCASSLSGEDYTQYFGPGTRLTVL.

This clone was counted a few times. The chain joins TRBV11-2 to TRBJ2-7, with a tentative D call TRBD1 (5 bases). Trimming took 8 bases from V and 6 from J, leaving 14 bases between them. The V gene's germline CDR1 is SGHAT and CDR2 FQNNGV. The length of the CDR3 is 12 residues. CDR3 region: CASSRVLSEQYF. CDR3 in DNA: TGTGCCAGCTCCAGGGTTCTGTCCGAGCAGTACTTC.

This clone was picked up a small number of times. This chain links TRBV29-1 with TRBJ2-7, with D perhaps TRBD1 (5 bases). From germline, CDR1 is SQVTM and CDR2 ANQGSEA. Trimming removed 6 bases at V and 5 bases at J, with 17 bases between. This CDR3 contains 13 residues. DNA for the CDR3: TGCAGCGTGCCAGGGATTTTACTGGACGAGCAGTACTTC. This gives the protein CSVPGILLDEQYF.

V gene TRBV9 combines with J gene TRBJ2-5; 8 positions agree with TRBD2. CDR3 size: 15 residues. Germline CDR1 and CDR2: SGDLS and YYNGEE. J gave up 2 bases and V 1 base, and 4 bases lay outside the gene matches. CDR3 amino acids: CASSVSREEQETQYF. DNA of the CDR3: TGTGCCAGCAGCGTATCGCGGGAGGAGCAAGAGACCCAGTACTTC. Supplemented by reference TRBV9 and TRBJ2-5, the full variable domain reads DSGVTQTPKHLITATGQRVTLRCSPRSGDLSVYWYQQSLDQGLQFLIQYYNGEERAKGNILERFSAQQFPDLHSELNLSSLELGDSALYFCASSVSREEQETQYFGPGTRLLVL.

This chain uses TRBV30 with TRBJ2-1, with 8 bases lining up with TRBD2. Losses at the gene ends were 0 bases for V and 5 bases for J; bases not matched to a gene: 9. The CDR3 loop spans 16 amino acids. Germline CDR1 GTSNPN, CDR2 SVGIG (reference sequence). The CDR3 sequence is CAWSVHGTSYDNEQFF. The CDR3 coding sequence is TGTGCCTGGAGTGTACACGGGACTAGTTACGACAATGAGCAGTTCTTC.

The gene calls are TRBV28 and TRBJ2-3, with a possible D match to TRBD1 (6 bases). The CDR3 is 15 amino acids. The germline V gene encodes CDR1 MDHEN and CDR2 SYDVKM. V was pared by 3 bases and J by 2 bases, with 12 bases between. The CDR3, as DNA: TGTGCCAGCAGTTTTCCGCAGGGGCCCACAGATACGCAGTATTTT. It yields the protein CASSFPQGPTDTQYF.

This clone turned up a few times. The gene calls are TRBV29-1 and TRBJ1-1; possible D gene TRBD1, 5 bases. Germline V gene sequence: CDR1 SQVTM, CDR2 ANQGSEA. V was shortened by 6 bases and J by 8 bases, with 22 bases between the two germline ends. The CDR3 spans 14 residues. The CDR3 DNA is TGCAGCGTCGCTTTGAAGGGACCGGGACCCGAAGCTTTCTTT. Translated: CSVALKGPGPEAFF.

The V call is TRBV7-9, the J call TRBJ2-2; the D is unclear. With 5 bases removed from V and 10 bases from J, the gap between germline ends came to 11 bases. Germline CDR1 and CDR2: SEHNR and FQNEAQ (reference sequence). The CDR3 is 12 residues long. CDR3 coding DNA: TGTGCCAGCAGCCCACAGTCTGCGGAGCTGTTTTTT. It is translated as CASSPQSAELFF.

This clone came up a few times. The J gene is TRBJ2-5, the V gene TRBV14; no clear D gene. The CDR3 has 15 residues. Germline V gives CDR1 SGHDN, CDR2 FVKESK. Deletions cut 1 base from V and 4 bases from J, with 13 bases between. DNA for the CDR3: TGTGCCAGCAGCCAAGGAAGCCCCCCGATAGAGACCCAGTACTTC. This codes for CASSQGSPPIETQYF. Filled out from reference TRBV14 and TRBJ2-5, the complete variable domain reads EAGVTQFPSHSVIEKGQTVTLRCDPISGHDNLYWYRRVMGKEIKFLLHFVKESKQDESGMPNNRFLAERTGGTYSTLKVQPAELEDSGVYFCASSQGSPPIETQYFGPGTRLLVL.

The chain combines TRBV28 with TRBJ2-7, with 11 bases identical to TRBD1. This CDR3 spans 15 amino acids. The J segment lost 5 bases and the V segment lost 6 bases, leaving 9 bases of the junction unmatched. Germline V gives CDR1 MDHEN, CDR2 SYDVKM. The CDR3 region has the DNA TGTGCCAGCAGCGACCCGGGACAGGGGGATGACGAGCAGTACTTC. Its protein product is CASSDPGQGDDEQYF.

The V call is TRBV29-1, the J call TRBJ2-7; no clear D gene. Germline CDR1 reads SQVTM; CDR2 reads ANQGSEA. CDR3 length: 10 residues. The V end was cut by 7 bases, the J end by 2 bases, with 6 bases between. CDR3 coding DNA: TGCAGCGCCGCAGCCTACGAGCAGTACTTC. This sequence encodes CSAAAYEQYF.

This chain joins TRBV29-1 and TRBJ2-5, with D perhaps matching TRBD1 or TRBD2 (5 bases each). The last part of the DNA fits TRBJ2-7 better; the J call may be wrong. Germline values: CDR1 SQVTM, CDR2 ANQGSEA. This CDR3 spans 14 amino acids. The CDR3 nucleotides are TGCAGCGCCCGCCCCGGGACCGAACCCTACGAGCAGTACTTC. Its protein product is CSARPGTEPYEQYF.

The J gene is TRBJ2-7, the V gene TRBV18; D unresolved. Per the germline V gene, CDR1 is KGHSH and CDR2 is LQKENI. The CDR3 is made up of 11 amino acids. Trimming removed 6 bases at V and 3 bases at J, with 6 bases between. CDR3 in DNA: TGTGCCAGCTCCCGGTACTACGAGCAGTACTTC. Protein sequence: CASSRYYEQYF.

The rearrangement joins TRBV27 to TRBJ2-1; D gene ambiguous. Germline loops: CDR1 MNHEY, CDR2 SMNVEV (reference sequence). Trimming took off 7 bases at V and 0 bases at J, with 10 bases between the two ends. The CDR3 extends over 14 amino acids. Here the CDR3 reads CASTKGSSYNEQFF. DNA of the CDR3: TGTGCCAGCACCAAGGGTAGCTCCTACAATGAGCAGTTCTTC.

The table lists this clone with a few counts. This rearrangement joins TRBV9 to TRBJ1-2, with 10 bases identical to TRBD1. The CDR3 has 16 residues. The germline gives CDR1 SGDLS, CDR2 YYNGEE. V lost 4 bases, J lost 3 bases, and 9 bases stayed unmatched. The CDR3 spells CASSLARDRGDYGYTF. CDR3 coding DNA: TGTGCCAGCAGCCTAGCCCGGGACAGGGGAGACTATGGCTACACCTTC.

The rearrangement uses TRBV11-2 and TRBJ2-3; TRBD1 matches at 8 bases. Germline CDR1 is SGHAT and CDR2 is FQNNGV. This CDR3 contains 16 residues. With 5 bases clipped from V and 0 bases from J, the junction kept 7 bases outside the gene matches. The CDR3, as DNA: TGTGCCAGCAGCGCTTGGACAGGGAGTAGCACAGATACGCAGTATTTT. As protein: CASSAWTGSSTDTQYF.

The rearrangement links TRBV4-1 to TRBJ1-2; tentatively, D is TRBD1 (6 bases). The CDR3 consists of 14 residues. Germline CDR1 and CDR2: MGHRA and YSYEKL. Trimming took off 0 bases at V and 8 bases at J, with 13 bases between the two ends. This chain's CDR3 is CASSQEMGAEGYTF. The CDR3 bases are TGCGCCAGCAGCCAAGAGATGGGGGCGGAAGGCTACACCTTC.